The 22 T cell receptor beta chains given below trace back to one sample, sequenced in a study of response to subunit inactivated influenza vaccine listed by TCRdb under 2018. The method was RT-PCR. The sample was run on an Illumina HiSeq 2500. TCRdb itself trimmed the public reads at Q25 with fastp, ran MiXCR and retained productive beta chains. Merged by CDR3 protein, the rows form single entries marked with the most common genes and DNA. The sample has under 200,000 distinct CDR3 sequences on record, approximately 12% of them singletons. The leading ten clones occupy about 29% of the sample. These sequences were also reported in another study, on T cells expressing NK-cell markers. According to the second study: TCR beta cDNA libraries were made by 5'RACE template switching that added a universal primer site and unique molecular identifiers.

The sequences come from CD8+ T cells sorted from PBMCs, collected approximately 13 days after vaccination. The source is a man between 45 and 60 years old who received an inactivated influenza vaccine. Donor details come from another sample of the same person, matched by shared clones.

V gene TRBV7-9 combines with J gene TRBJ2-7; 10 nucleotides match TRBD2. V lost 3 bases and J lost 1; bases outside the gene matches: 0. Germline-derived CDR1 and CDR2 are SEHNR and FQNEAQ (reference sequence). CDR3 length equals 14 residues. The CDR3 coding sequence is TGTGCCAGCAGCTTTAGCGGGAGGTCCTACGAGCAGTACTTC. Protein: CASSFSGRSYEQYF.

This chain links TRBV5-1 with TRBJ2-7; 7 bases agree with TRBD1. Germline values: CDR1 SGHRS, CDR2 YFSETQ. V lost 3 bases and J lost 2; bases outside the gene matches: 8. CDR3 size: 15 residues. CDR3: CASSYSGGGPYEQYF. CDR3 DNA sequence: TGCGCCAGCAGCTACTCAGGGGGTGGACCCTACGAGCAGTACTTC.

To note about this clonotype: This may be a read error, as it is one base from a much larger clone. The CDR3 ends on some other residue instead of the conserved phenylalanine or tryptophan, so this is likely a read error. The chain recombines TRBV7-9 with TRBJ2-1; the D is unclear. CDR3 length: 16 amino acids. CDR1 is SEHNR, CDR2 FQNEAQ, per germline (reference sequence). The ends were cut back, 0 bases at V and 2 bases at J, with 11 bases in the middle. The CDR3 protein is CASSLAPQLPYNEQFY. The CDR3 DNA reads TGTGCCAGCAGCTTAGCTCCCCAATTGCCCTACAATGAGCAGTTCTAC.

V usage is TRBV10-3 and J usage is TRBJ2-3; TRBD1 matches at 8 bases. Per the germline V gene, CDR1 is ENHRY and CDR2 is SYGVKD. The CDR3 extends over 14 amino acids. V gave up 2 bases and J gave up 5 bases; unmatched junction bases: 3. CDR3 in DNA: TGTGCCATCAGTGAGCCAGGGGGCGAAGATACGCAGTATTTT. As protein: CAISEPGGEDTQYF.

The table lists this clonotype with a few counts. This chain connects TRBV5-1 to TRBJ2-3; D call uncertain. CDR1 is SGHRS, CDR2 YFSETQ, per germline. V lost 0 bases and J lost 6, with 8 bases in between. CDR3 length equals 13 residues. CDR3 coding DNA: TGCGCCAGCAGCTTGGTTCCGGATGATACGCAGTATTTT. This encodes CASSLVPDDTQYF.

This clonotype was detected many times. This rearrangement joins TRBV28 to TRBJ2-6; D is perhaps TRBD1 (5 bases). Germline values: CDR1 MDHEN, CDR2 SYDVKM. This CDR3 spans 15 amino acids. V gave up 4 bases and J gave up 0 bases, with 7 bases separating them. CDR3 nucleotide sequence: TGTGCCAGCAGTTCCGACAGCTCTGGGGCCAACGTCCTGACTTTC. This encodes CASSSDSSGANVLTF.

Only a few counts were recorded for this clonotype. This rearrangement joins TRBV20-1 to TRBJ1-4, with D possibly TRBD1 on 6 matching bases. V was clipped by 5 bases and J by 5 bases, with 12 bases between them. There are 13 residues in the CDR3. In germline, CDR1 is DFQATT, CDR2 SNEGSKA (reference sequence). The CDR3 sequence is CSAEGDTNEKLFF. The CDR3 DNA is TGCAGTGCTGAGGGGGACACCAATGAAAAACTGTTTTTT.

There are many counts of this clonotype. This chain links TRBV9 with TRBJ2-2; D not certain. CDR1 SGDLS and CDR2 YYNGEE come from the germline V gene. The CDR3 is 12 amino acids. V shed 4 bases and J shed 6 bases, with 7 bases lying between them. CDR3 residues: CASSPPPGELFF. CDR3 sequence (DNA): TGTGCCAGCAGCCCCCCTCCCGGGGAGCTGTTTTTT.

This clonotype was seen many times. This rearrangement joins TRBV10-1 to TRBJ2-1; the match to TRBD1 covers 7 bases. Germline trimming cut 6 bases from V and 8 bases from J; bases unmatched to any gene: 7. The length of the CDR3 is 13 residues. Germline V lookup: CDR1 WNHNN, CDR2 SYGVQD (reference sequence). Written as DNA, the CDR3 is TGCGCCAGCAGCAGGGACAGTCTAGATGAGCAGTTCTTC. Translation gives CASSRDSLDEQFF.

The V and J genes are TRBV27 and TRBJ2-1; 13 bases map to TRBD2. The ends lost 7 bases at V and 2 bases at J; junction bases unmatched: 5. CDR3 size: 16 residues. Germline V lookup: CDR1 MNHEY, CDR2 SMNVEV (reference sequence). The CDR3 nucleotides are TGTGCCAGCACCTCAGGGACTAGCGGGGCCTACAATGAGCAGTTCTTC. Its protein product is CASTSGTSGAYNEQFF.

The chain employs TRBV20-1 and TRBJ2-5; maybe TRBD1 (5 bases). The V end lost 5 bases, the J end lost 1 base, and 14 bases lay between the germline ends. Per germline, CDR1 DFQATT and CDR2 SNEGSKA (reference sequence). The CDR3 is 14 residues long. The CDR3 loop is CSAPPAGPQETQYF. The CDR3 bases are TGCAGTGCTCCTCCGGCAGGGCCCCAAGAGACCCAGTACTTC.

This clonotype was counted between two and nine times. The V call is TRBV2, the J call TRBJ2-3; perhaps TRBD2 as D (5 bases). The ends were cut back, 3 bases at V and 4 bases at J, with 8 bases in the middle. CDR1 is SNHLY and CDR2 is FYNNEI in the germline V gene. The CDR3 contains 13 residues. The CDR3 spells CASSDGLSDTQYF. CDR3 DNA: TGTGCCAGCAGTGACGGACTCTCAGATACGCAGTATTTT.

This clonotype showed up many times. The chain combines TRBV5-1 with TRBJ2-2; 7 positions agree with TRBD1. Unmatched junction bases numbered 8, after V lost 3 bases and J lost 6 bases. CDR3 length equals 15 residues. Germline V gene data show CDR1 as SGHRS and CDR2 as YFSETQ. The CDR3 reads CASSYATGQAGELFF. The CDR3 DNA sequence: TGCGCCAGCAGCTACGCGACAGGGCAGGCCGGGGAGCTGTTTTTT.

This clonotype was detected only a few times. The chain uses TRBV7-2 and TRBJ1-2; 8 bases fit TRBD1. The CDR3 totals 15 residues. With V trimmed by 0 bases and J by 3 bases, 3 bases remained unmatched. Germline V gene sequence: CDR1 SGHTA, CDR2 FQGNSA. In DNA, the CDR3 is TGTGCCAGCAGCTTAGCAACAGGGGGTGACTATGGCTACACCTTC. Its translation is CASSLATGGDYGYTF.

This clonotype was seen a few times. The chain combines TRBV6-1 with TRBJ2-7, with 8 bases that match TRBD2. This CDR3 contains 15 residues. Germline V lookup: CDR1 MNHNS, CDR2 SASEGT. V shed 4 bases and J 3 bases; nucleotides not matched to a gene: 8. CDR3 loop: CASSGTSGVVYEQYF. The CDR3 coding sequence is TGTGCCAGCAGTGGAACTAGCGGAGTGGTCTACGAGCAGTACTTC.

This clonotype was seen a handful of times. This rearrangement joins TRBV10-3 to TRBJ2-1, with TRBD2 as a possible D gene (5 bases). CDR1 is ENHRY and CDR2 is SYGVKD in the germline V gene. CDR3 length: 15 residues. The V end lost 0 bases, the J end lost 4 bases, and 10 bases lay between the germline ends. The CDR3 is CAISESERTYNEQFF. CDR3 bases: TGTGCCATCAGTGAGTCGGAGAGGACTTACAATGAGCAGTTCTTC.

The table lists this clonotype with a few counts. The V call is TRBV4-1, the J call TRBJ1-2; 7 bases line up with TRBD1. The trim removed 0 bases at V and 0 bases at J, leaving 10 bases unmatched. CDR3 size: 18 residues. Germline V gene data show CDR1 as MGHRA and CDR2 as YSYEKL. The CDR3 nucleotides are TGCGCCAGCAGCCAAGATCCCCCAGGGGGACTAGCTAACTATGGCTACACCTTC. Its protein is CASSQDPPGGLANYGYTF.

This chain uses TRBV30 with TRBJ1-1, with D perhaps matching TRBD1 (5 bases). Looked up from germline, CDR1 is GTSNPN and CDR2 is SVGIG (reference sequence). The CDR3 is 14 amino acids. V lost 4 bases, J lost 5 bases, and 17 bases lay in between. Here the CDR3 reads CAWMPDPGNTEAFF. Here the CDR3 DNA reads TGTGCCTGGATGCCTGACCCAGGGAATACTGAAGCTTTCTTT.

The chain recombines TRBV28 with TRBJ2-1, with D tentatively TRBD1 (7 bases). The CDR3 contains 16 residues. Germline CDR1 and CDR2: MDHEN and SYDVKM. V was cut by 3 bases and J by 4 bases, with 16 bases left in between. The CDR3 nucleotides read TGTGCCAGCAGTTTCGGCGCAGGGGGGTGGTACAATGAGCAGTTCTTC. Amino acid sequence: CASSFGAGGWYNEQFF.

This clonotype was observed a few times. J is TRBJ1-5 and V is TRBV27, with 7 bases matching TRBD1. Germline V gives CDR1 MNHEY, CDR2 SMNVEV (reference sequence). This CDR3 comprises 14 residues. V lost 5 bases to trimming and J lost 3 bases; unmatched junction nucleotides: 4. This CDR3 is CASSMTGTNQPQHF. The DNA for the CDR3 is TGTGCCAGCAGTATGACAGGGACCAATCAGCCCCAGCATTTT.

This clonotype has ten or more counts. This chain connects TRBV4-3 to TRBJ2-1; tentative D call: TRBD2 (5 bases). The CDR3 contains 17 residues. V was clipped by 4 bases and J by 1 base, with 17 bases between them. From germline, CDR1 is LGHNA and CDR2 YSLEER. The CDR3 DNA reads TGCGCCAGCAGCCCCCAGGACGGAGGAGCTTCCTACAATGAGCAGTTCTTC. It yields the protein CASSPQDGGASYNEQFF.

Here the CDR3 reads CASSKGRINYGYTF. CDR3 nucleotides: TGTGCCAGCAGTAAGGGACGGATTAACTATGGCTACACCTTC. The chain carries TRBV28 and TRBJ1-2; the D gene is possibly TRBD1 (5 bases). The CDR3 has 14 amino acids. Trimming cost V 5 bases and J 1 base, with 11 bases left between them. CDR1 and CDR2 (germline): MDHEN, SYDVKM.